A selection of T cell receptor beta chains follows, all from one sample in a study of shared clonotypes between healthy human individuals. Assay: immunoSEQ multiplex PCR; the TCRdb copy retains only in-frame clones and omits some. The table shows about 2.5 million clones, with 85% to 95% occurring only once. The sample taken for sequencing was naive CD4+ T cells from PBMCs. Receptors originate from a man younger than 35 in good health. Some clones in this sample may be carry-over from other donors' samples. CDR3s include the opening cysteine and the closing phenylalanine or tryptophan. The D gene is left open where the match is weak. Expanded clones get a size class; other rows say once, few or many, or leave the size out.

d_call clone_size j_call v_call cdr3_nt cdr3_aa
. . TRBJ1-2 TRBV28 TGTGCCAGCAGTTTCCAGGACAGTTATGGCTACACCTTC CASSFQDSYGYTF
. . TRBJ2-5 TRBV4-1 TGCGCCAGCAGCCAACTGAGCAGAGGAGAGACCCAGTACTTC CASSQLSRGETQYF
TRBD1 . TRBJ2-7 TRBV27 TGTGCCAGCAGGGGGACAGGGGCATTCTACGAGCAGTACTTC CASRGTGAFYEQYF
TRBD2 . TRBJ2-3 TRBV5-4 TGTGCCAGCAGCTTGGCACGGACTAGCGGGGGACTAAGCACAGATACGCAGTATTTT CASSLARTSGGLSTDTQYF
. . TRBJ2-4 TRBV30 TGTGCCTGGAGTCTGACCCTCCAAAACATTCAGTACTTC CAWSLTLQNIQYF
TRBD1 . TRBJ1-1 TRBV7-9 TGTGCCAGCAGCCCCCGACAGGGAGGGGCGAACACTGAAGCTTTCTTT CASSPRQGGANTEAFF
TRBD1 . TRBJ1-2 TRBV28 TGTGCCAGCAGTCCTTCCGGGACAGGGTTGATCGGAGGCTACACCTTC CASSPSGTGLIGGYTF
. . TRBJ2-6 TRBV5-1 TGCGCCAGCAAGGAGAGCCTCATCTCTGGGGCCAACGTCCTGACTTTC CASKESLISGANVLTF
TRBD2 . TRBJ2-7 TRBV6-5 TGTGCCAGCAGGCAAACTAGCGGAGGAGAGAAGCAGTACTTC CASRQTSGGEKQYF
. . TRBJ2-7 TRBV29-1 TGCAGCGTTGGCACAGGATTTCACGAGCAGTACTTC CSVGTGFHEQYF
. few TRBJ1-5 TRBV4-3 TGCGCCAGCAGCCAAGAGGTAGGGGGACGCCAGCCCCAGCATTTT CASSQEVGGRQPQHF
. . TRBJ1-5 TRBV4-1 TGCGCCAGCAGCCAAGTCGGGAGTAATCAGCCCCAGCATTTT CASSQVGSNQPQHF
TRBD2 . TRBJ2-3 TRBV7-9 TGTGCCAGCAGCTTGGGGTCTAGCGGGAGGGCCGTACGCACAGATACGCAGTATTTT CASSLGSSGRAVRTDTQYF
TRBD2 . TRBJ2-1 TRBV9 TGTGCCAGCAGCCGAGGACTAGCGGGAGGGCGCGATGAGCAGTTCTTC CASSRGLAGGRDEQFF
. . TRBJ2-7 TRBV27 TGTGCCAGCAGATCAACGGGGCCCGGGAACGAGCAGTACTTC CASRSTGPGNEQYF
. . TRBJ1-5 TRBV5-1 TGCGCCAGCAGCTTAGGGGTAAAGGATCAGCCCCAGCATTTT CASSLGVKDQPQHF
. . TRBJ1-1 TRBV28 TGTGCCAGCAGCTCCTCGGGACTTAACACTGAAGCTTTCTTT CASSSSGLNTEAFF
. . TRBJ2-7 TRBV7-2 TGTGCCAGCAGCTCCCGCCCGACACTCTCCTACGAGCAGTACTTC CASSSRPTLSYEQYF
. . TRBJ2-2 TRBV27 TGTGCCAGCACCCCTCTCTACACCGGGGAGCTGTTTTTT CASTPLYTGELFF
TRBD1 . TRBJ2-3 TRBV27 TGTGCCAGCAGACGGATCATCGGGACAGCCCACACAGATACGCAGTATTTT CASRRIIGTAHTDTQYF
. . TRBJ1-4 TRBV4-2 TGTGCCAGCAGCCCTGCCGGGCCCCCCGTCGAGGAACTGTTTTTT CASSPAGPPVEELFF
. . TRBJ1-2 TRBV5-6 TGTGCCAGCAGCTTGAGGGGTGTGGGCTATGGCTACACCTTC CASSLRGVGYGYTF
TRBD1 . TRBJ2-1 TRBV5-5 TGTGCCAGCGACCGACAGGGGCCCTCCTACAATGAGCAGTTCTTC CASDRQGPSYNEQFF
. once TRBJ2-3 TRBV4-2 TGTGCCAGCAGCCAAGATCAGCGGCACACAGATACGCAGTATTTT CASSQDQRHTDTQYF
. . TRBJ2-5 TRBV7-3 TGTGCCAGCAGCCCTGGCAGGGAAGAGACCCAGTACTTC CASSPGREETQYF
TRBD2 . TRBJ2-1 TRBV9 TGTGCCAGCAGCGGACGACTAGCGGACTCCTACAATGAGCAGTTCTTC CASSGRLADSYNEQFF
. . TRBJ2-7 TRBV14 TGTGCCAGCAGCCAAGGGCGGACAGCGTACTACGAGCAGTACTTC CASSQGRTAYYEQYF
. . TRBJ2-5 TRBV6-4 TGTGCCAGCAGTCCTAGGGGGGGAGAGACCCAGTACTTC CASSPRGGETQYF
. . TRBJ2-7 TRBV27 TGTGCCAGCAGTTTAAGGGTAAGGGTCTACGAGCAGTACTTC CASSLRVRVYEQYF
. . TRBJ2-7 TRBV9 TGTGCCAGCAGCGAGACCCCAGGGGGGTACGAGCAGTACTTC CASSETPGGYEQYF
. . TRBJ2-4 TRBV28 TGTGCCAGCAGCCGGACAGACTTCCTAGCCAAAAACATTCAGTACTTC CASSRTDFLAKNIQYF
TRBD2 . TRBJ2-1 TRBV6-1 TGTGCCAGCAGCTTAGGTAGCGGGGGTTACAATGAGCAGTTCTTC CASSLGSGGYNEQFF
TRBD1 once TRBJ1-2 TRBV18 TGTGCCAGCTCACCTGAGACAGGGGGAGACTATGGCTACACCTTC CASSPETGGDYGYTF
TRBD1 . TRBJ2-1 TRBV11-3 TGTGCCAGCAGCTTAGTTGACAGGGGGAGACCGGGCAATGAGCAGTTCTTC CASSLVDRGRPGNEQFF
. . TRBJ2-2 TRBV11-2 TGTGCCAGCAGTCGACAGCCCCCTGCGAACACCGGGGAGCTGTTTTTT CASSRQPPANTGELFF
. . TRBJ2-7 TRBV9 TGTGCCAGCAGCGCCCATCCCCAATGGTCATACGAGCAGTACTTC CASSAHPQWSYEQYF
. . TRBJ2-4 TRBV4-1 TGCGCCAGCAGCCAAACTGAATTGACCAAAAACATTCAGTACTTC CASSQTELTKNIQYF
. . TRBJ2-3 TRBV4-2 TGTGCCAGCAGCCAAGAGTTAGGGCGGGACAGCAATTTT CASSQELGRDSNF
TRBD1 . TRBJ2-2 TRBV7-3 TGTGCCAGCAGCCCCAGAGGGACAGGGGACACCGGGGAGCTGTTTTTT CASSPRGTGDTGELFF
. . TRBJ1-1 TRBV30 TGTGCCTGGAGAAGGTGGGGCAGGGGTGAGGGGAGCACTGAAGCTTTCTTT CAWRRWGRGEGSTEAFF
TRBD2 . TRBJ2-1 TRBV27 TGTGCCAGCAGTCGACCGACTAGCGGAAACTCCTACAATGAGCAGTTCTTC CASSRPTSGNSYNEQFF
. . TRBJ2-1 TRBV7-3 TGTGCCAGCACCCCCCTTTCCGGCGATGAGCAGTTCTTC CASTPLSGDEQFF
TRBD2 . TRBJ2-1 TRBV4-1 TGCGCCAGCAGCCCACTAGCGGGAAAGTACCATGAGCAGTTCTTC CASSPLAGKYHEQFF
TRBD1 . TRBJ1-5 TRBV18 TGTGCCAGCTCACTCCCCGGGACAGGGCTCAATCAGCCCCAGCATTTT CASSLPGTGLNQPQHF
TRBD2 . TRBJ2-2 TRBV5-1 TGCGCCAGCAGCTTACTTACTAGCGGGAGGTGGAACGCCGGGGAGCTGTTTTTT CASSLLTSGRWNAGELFF
. . TRBJ1-6 TRBV2 TGTGCCAGCAGTCCCCAACGGTATTCACCCCTCCACTTT CASSPQRYSPLHF
TRBD2 . TRBJ2-1 TRBV5-1 TGCGCCAGCAGCTTGGAGGGGACTAGCGGGATAAATGAGCAGTTCTTC CASSLEGTSGINEQFF
. . TRBJ2-1 TRBV7-2 TGTGCCAGCAGCGCTCAGGGATACAATGAGCAGTTCTTC CASSAQGYNEQFF
TRBD1 once TRBJ2-7 TRBV10-3 TGTGCCATCAGTGGGGGACAGAGTGGACACGAGCAGTACTTC CAISGGQSGHEQYF
. . TRBJ1-3 TRBV18 TGTGCCAGCTCACCACCAGGGGGGCTGTCCGAGCCCCCCTCTGGAAACACCATATATTTT CASSPPGGLSEPPSGNTIYF
. . TRBJ1-2 TRBV6-5 TGTGCCAGCAGTTACTCGCCACGAATGTCGAACTATGGCTACACCTTC CASSYSPRMSNYGYTF
TRBD1 . TRBJ1-2 TRBV18 TGTGCCAGCTCACCACAAACAGGGGCGGATGGCTACACCTTC CASSPQTGADGYTF
. . TRBJ1-1 TRBV11-2 TGTGCCAGCAGCACCAGGGGTTCATCCCCTGAAGCTTTCTTT CASSTRGSSPEAFF
TRBD2 . TRBJ2-1 TRBV29-1 TGCAGCGTTCTGGGACTAGCGGGAAATCCTAGCTCCTACAATGAGCAGTTCTTC CSVLGLAGNPSSYNEQFF
TRBD2 . TRBJ2-7 TRBV27 TGTGCCAGCAGCCGACTAGCGGGAGGTTACGAGCAGTACTTC CASSRLAGGYEQYF
TRBD1 . TRBJ2-6 TRBV6-6 TGTGCCAGCGGGACAGGCCCATCTGGGGCCAACGTCCTGACTTTC CASGTGPSGANVLTF
. . TRBJ1-1 TRBV30 TGTGCCCACCATCGGGCCACTGAAGCTTTCTTT CAHHRATEAFF
. few TRBJ1-1 TRBV6-5 TGTGCCAGCAGTTACCGGACAGTGTACCTTACTGAAGCTTTCTTT CASSYRTVYLTEAFF
TRBD1 . TRBJ2-2 TRBV5-1 TGCGCCAGCAGCGTACGGACAGGGGACGCCCGCTCACACCTTTGGGAGCTGTTTTTT CASSVRTGDARSHLWELFF